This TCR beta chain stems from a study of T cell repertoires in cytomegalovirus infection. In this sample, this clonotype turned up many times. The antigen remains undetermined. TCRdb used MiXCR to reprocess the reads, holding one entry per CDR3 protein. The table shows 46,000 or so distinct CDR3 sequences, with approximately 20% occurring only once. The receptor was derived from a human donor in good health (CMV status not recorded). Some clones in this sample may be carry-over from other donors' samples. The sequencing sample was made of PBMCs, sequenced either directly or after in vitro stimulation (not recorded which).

The CDR3 DNA follows: TGTGCCAGCAGTTCGGACAGGGGGCGTGTGGATACGCAGTATTTT. The encoded protein is CASSSDRGRVDTQYF. This chain joins TRBV6-6 and TRBJ2-3; 11 bases agree with TRBD1. J lost 6 bases, V lost 4 bases, and 6 bases had no gene match. CDR3 length: 15 amino acids. Germline CDR1 reads MNHNY; CDR2 reads SVGAGI (reference sequence).